This T cell receptor (beta chain) was sequenced in a study of cytomegalovirus exposure and HLA in healthy donors. Study-wide results and limits: Later analysis reportedly placed an Asian-associated ancestry cluster below the approximately 730-donor mean in N-insertions. Follow-up analysis later connected one missense variant in DCLRE1C with trimming of TCR beta V- and J-genes.

PCR was performed using 60 Vbeta and 13 Jbeta primers. Under the authors' procedure: Around 10 million of the about 80 million unique TCR beta chains counted in a later analysis were shared. Only in-frame clones appear in the TCRdb table, and some are missing; sequencing was by immunoSEQ multiplex PCR. That table gives V, J and clone size, and the DNA gave D and trimming. The sample consists of 50,000 or so clones, roughly three fifths of them appearing once. Comments on this clone: Its antigen is still unknown.

Germline-derived CDR1 and CDR2 are MNHEY and SVGAGI. Trimming removed 6 bases at V and 5 bases at J, with 14 bases between. The CDR3 length is 15 residues. The sequence was collected from a human donor in good health. The J gene is TRBJ1-6, the V gene TRBV6-5; D remains ambiguous. The specimen was PBMCs. CDR3 sequence: CASRAPGANNSPLHF. The CDR3 DNA sequence: TGTGCCAGCAGGGCTCCGGGAGCTAATAATTCACCCCTCCACTTT.